This T cell receptor (beta chain) was recovered during a study of blood T cell repertoires in COVID-19. As for the study in general: Material from acute and convalescent COVID-19 was sourced from the United States, Italy and Spain.

Assay used: immunoSEQ multiplex PCR; TCRdb lists only in-frame clones, some missing. The repertoire has about 140,000 clones, approximately 80% of them found once; the top ten carry 1.6%. This CDR3 region has 15 residues. The germline V gene has CDR1 LNHDA and CDR2 SQIVND (reference sequence). Trimming cost V 5 bases and J 9 bases; bases outside gene matches: 13. V gene TRBV19 combines with J gene TRBJ1-5; TRBD1 matches at 7 bases. Sequenced input: PBMCs or T cells enriched from blood (not recorded which). This sequence was found in a woman aged 18-29 years who had been exposed to COVID-19. The CDR3 sequence is CASSVRQGTIRPQHF. CDR3 DNA sequence: TGTGCCAGTAGTGTGCGACAGGGAACTATAAGGCCCCAGCATTTT.